Listed here is a single T cell receptor beta chain. The antigen remains undetermined. V was cut by 5 bases and J by 8 bases, with 12 bases left in between. In germline, CDR1 is LNHDA, CDR2 SQIVND (reference sequence). This CDR3 region has 12 residues. This sample is drawn from a study of cytomegalovirus exposure and HLA in healthy donors. General observations from the study: According to reports, the classifier identified cytomegalovirus status with high specificity and sensitivity.

With 60 Vbeta and 13 Jbeta primers, the PCR was carried out. Repertoires were generated with immunoSEQ multiplex PCR, while TCRdb's copy carries only in-frame clones and drops some. The table shows fewer than 200,000 clones, with roughly 80% occurring only once. Material for sequencing was PBMCs. The TCR originated in a young woman in good health and CMV-seronegative. The V gene is TRBV19, the J gene TRBJ1-2, with a possible D match to TRBD1 (5 bases). The CDR3 here is CASSESRGGYTF. In nucleotides, the CDR3 is TGTGCCAGTAGTGAATCTAGGGGCGGCTACACCTTC.